A selection of T cell receptor beta chains follows, all from one sample in a study of shared clonotypes between healthy human individuals. Here immunoSEQ multiplex PCR was the method, and the copy in TCRdb shows in-frame clones only, minus some. The profile shows roughly 1 million clones, 75% of them singletons. Source material: memory CD4+ T cells sorted from blood. The receptors were gathered from a man aged 18 to 35 in good health. CDR3s leave out the opening cysteine and the closing phenylalanine or tryptophan.

CDR3 length	J gene	V gene	CDR3 protein
13	TRBJ1-5	TRBV6-1	ASSGQGGSNQPQH
10	TRBJ1-1	TRBV18	ASSPRPGEAF
12	TRBJ2-3	TRBV18	ASSPTGVVDTQY
9	TRBJ1-2	TRBV28	ASSNPYGYT
16	TRBJ1-2	TRBV21-1	ASSNSMDRGKKDYGYT
13	TRBJ1-1	TRBV7-9	ASSGQGGINTEAF
11	TRBJ2-7	TRBV5-6	ASSPTGRPEQY
15	TRBJ1-2	TRBV18	ASSPRTGQGASHGYT
15	TRBJ1-6	TRBV19	ASSIAKSTVTNSPLH
15	TRBJ2-3	TRBV7-8	ASSFYSGTSNTDTQY
17	TRBJ2-3	TRBV7-2	ASSLFRLAGGIGTDTQY
9	.	TRBV6-6	ASSRTYEQY
14	TRBJ1-2	TRBV4-3	ASSQEMTQRSYGYT
13	TRBJ2-7	TRBV5-6	ASSRGQGKRDEQY
11	TRBJ2-1	TRBV6-6	ASAESSHNEQF
14	TRBJ1-1	TRBV19	ASSIGGGLMNTEAF